This T cell receptor beta chain was captured by sequencing in a study of CXCR3-negative and CXCR3-positive naive CD8 T cells. To note about this clonotype: The antigen is unknown.

The libraries of TRB cDNA were prepared using 5' RACE with UMI labels. No DNA is given; TCRdb re-called the 5' RACE reads and lists each CDR3 protein once. The listing contains 150,000 to 180,000 distinct CDR3 sequences. This CDR3 contains 16 residues. Germline CDR1 and CDR2: SGHRS and YFSETQ. Findings of the study overall: CXCR3-positive naive cells had more hydrophobic TRB CDR3s than CXCR3-negative naive cells.

This receptor was identified in a human donor in good health. Some clones in this sample may be carry-over from other donors' samples. Sequencing was performed on naive CXCR3+ CD8+ T cells from blood. The subset denotes: CD45RO-CCR7+CD27+CD95- naive CD8+ T cells expressing CXCR3 (TNR3+). The chain joins TRBV5-1 to TRBJ2-1. The CDR3 sequence: CASSPGQGKNHNEQFF.